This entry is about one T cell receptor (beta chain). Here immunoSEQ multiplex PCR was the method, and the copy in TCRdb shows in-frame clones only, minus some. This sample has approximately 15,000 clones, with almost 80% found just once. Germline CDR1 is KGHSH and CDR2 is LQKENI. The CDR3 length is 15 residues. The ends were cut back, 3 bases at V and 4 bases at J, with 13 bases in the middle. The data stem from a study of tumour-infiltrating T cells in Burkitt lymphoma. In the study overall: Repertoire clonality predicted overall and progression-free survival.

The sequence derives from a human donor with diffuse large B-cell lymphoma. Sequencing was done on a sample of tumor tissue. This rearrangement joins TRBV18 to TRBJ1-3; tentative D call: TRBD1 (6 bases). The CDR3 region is CASSPLDRGGNTIYF. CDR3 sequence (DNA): TGTGCCAGCTCACCCTTGGACAGAGGGGGAAACACCATATATTTT.